Listed below are T cell receptor beta chains from one sample, sequenced in a study of glioma-infiltrating T cells. TCRdb re-called the multiplex PCR reads through MiXCR, storing one row per CDR3 protein. The sample includes under 150,000 distinct CDR3 sequences, 35% to 50% of them seen just once. Sequencing input: glioma tissue, nonneoplastic brain tissue, or PBMCs (not recorded which). All receptors derive from a human donor with low-grade glioma or glioblastoma, undergoing nonglioma brain surgery, or in good health (not recorded which). The CDR3 runs from the conserved cysteine through the conserved F or W. Fields, in order: J gene, V gene, clone size, D gene, CDR3 protein, CDR3 DNA. D genes are given only for firm matches. The listing skips clone size in some rows; elsewhere it reads once, few, many or a size class.

J gene: TRBJ2-3; V gene: TRBV7-2; clone size: few; D gene: -; CDR3 protein: CASSLDYRSTDTQYF; CDR3 DNA: TGTGCCAGCAGCTTAGACTACAGGTCCACAGATACGCAGTATTTT
J gene: TRBJ1-1; V gene: TRBV4-2; clone size: -; D gene: -; CDR3 protein: CASSQERGLRAFF; CDR3 DNA: TGTGCCAGCAGCCAAGAGAGGGGATTAAGGGCTTTCTTT
J gene: TRBJ2-7; V gene: TRBV7-8; clone size: once; D gene: TRBD2; CDR3 protein: CASSLDGRASGSGEQYF; CDR3 DNA: TGTGCCAGCAGCTTAGACGGGCGGGCTAGCGGGAGTGGAGAGCAGTACTTC
J gene: TRBJ1-1; V gene: TRBV12-5; clone size: -; D gene: -; CDR3 protein: CASWGGLNTEAFF; CDR3 DNA: TGTGCTAGTTGGGGGGGCTTAAACACTGAAGCTTTCTTT
J gene: TRBJ1-2; V gene: TRBV20-1; clone size: -; D gene: -; CDR3 protein: CSAPRGVYNYGYTF; CDR3 DNA: TGCAGTGCCCCTAGAGGGGTGTATAACTATGGCTACACCTTC
J gene: TRBJ2-1; V gene: TRBV25-1; clone size: -; D gene: TRBD2; CDR3 protein: CASSRLAGGISYNEQFF; CDR3 DNA: TGTGCCAGCAGTCGACTAGCGGGGGGTATCTCCTACAATGAGCAGTTCTTC
J gene: TRBJ2-7; V gene: TRBV28; clone size: few; D gene: -; CDR3 protein: CASSSSRGGYYEQYF; CDR3 DNA: TGTGCCAGCAGTTCTTCCCGTGGGGGTTACTACGAGCAGTACTTC
J gene: TRBJ1-1; V gene: TRBV6-6; clone size: many; D gene: -; CDR3 protein: CASSYRRTAFF; CDR3 DNA: TGTGCCAGCAGTTACAGGCGGACAGCTTTCTTT
J gene: TRBJ2-5; V gene: TRBV20-1; clone size: -; D gene: TRBD2; CDR3 protein: CSAGIGLATETQYF; CDR3 DNA: TGCAGTGCTGGAATCGGACTAGCGACAGAGACCCAGTACTTC
J gene: TRBJ2-1; V gene: TRBV27; clone size: -; D gene: TRBD2; CDR3 protein: CASSSGLVAEQFF; CDR3 DNA: TGTGCCAGCAGTTCAGGACTAGTCGCTGAGCAGTTCTTC
J gene: TRBJ2-7; V gene: TRBV15; clone size: -; D gene: TRBD1; CDR3 protein: CATSRDVGTVYEQYF; CDR3 DNA: TGTGCCACCAGCAGAGACGTCGGGACAGTCTACGAGCAGTACTTC
J gene: TRBJ2-4; V gene: TRBV6-1; clone size: few; D gene: -; CDR3 protein: CASSEFGGTLNIQYF; CDR3 DNA: TGTGCCAGCAGTGAATTTGGTGGGACACTTAACATTCAGTACTTC
J gene: TRBJ1-5; V gene: TRBV12-3/TRBV12-4; clone size: -; D gene: -; CDR3 protein: CASRGDSNQPQHF; CDR3 DNA: TGTGCCAGCAGGGGGGATAGCAATCAGCCCCAGCATTTT
J gene: TRBJ2-3; V gene: TRBV20-1; clone size: many; D gene: TRBD2; CDR3 protein: CSASDSGGTDTQYF; CDR3 DNA: TGCAGTGCTAGCGATAGCGGGGGCACAGATACGCAGTATTTT
J gene: TRBJ1-1; V gene: TRBV7-2; clone size: -; D gene: TRBD1; CDR3 protein: CASGDRGNTEASF; CDR3 DNA: TGTGCCAGCGGTGACAGGGGGAACACTGAAGCTTCCTTT
J gene: TRBJ1-5; V gene: TRBV2; clone size: -; D gene: TRBD1; CDR3 protein: CASSMGQGNQPQHF; CDR3 DNA: TGTGCCAGCAGTATGGGACAGGGAAATCAGCCCCAGCATTTT
J gene: TRBJ2-7; V gene: TRBV4-1; clone size: -; D gene: -; CDR3 protein: CASSQTATGSYEQYF; CDR3 DNA: TGCGCCAGCAGCCAAACCGCGACAGGCAGCTACGAGCAGTACTTC
J gene: TRBJ2-7; V gene: TRBV2; clone size: few; D gene: -; CDR3 protein: CASGYDYEQYF; CDR3 DNA: TGTGCCAGCGGGTATGACTACGAGCAGTACTTC
J gene: TRBJ1-1; V gene: TRBV10-3; clone size: -; D gene: -; CDR3 protein: CAITKSGAQAAFF; CDR3 DNA: TGTGCCATCACTAAATCCGGGGCCCAGGCCGCTTTCTTT
J gene: TRBJ2-1; V gene: TRBV6-1; clone size: -; D gene: -; CDR3 protein: CASSYWMGNSYNEQFF; CDR3 DNA: TGTGCCAGCAGTTATTGGATGGGGAATAGCTACAATGAGCAGTTCTTC
J gene: TRBJ1-1; V gene: TRBV28; clone size: -; D gene: -; CDR3 protein: CALQKGGVNTEAFF; CDR3 DNA: TGTGCCTTACAAAAAGGGGGGGTGAACACTGAAGCTTTCTTT
J gene: TRBJ2-7; V gene: TRBV15; clone size: -; D gene: -; CDR3 protein: CATSSRQNYEQYF; CDR3 DNA: TGTGCCACCAGCAGCCGACAGAACTACGAGCAGTACTTC
J gene: TRBJ2-7; V gene: TRBV20-1; clone size: few; D gene: TRBD1; CDR3 protein: CSARDRVSYEQYF; CDR3 DNA: TGCAGTGCCCGGGACAGGGTGTCCTACGAGCAGTACTTC
J gene: TRBJ2-2; V gene: TRBV28; clone size: -; D gene: -; CDR3 protein: CATGSPNTGELFF; CDR3 DNA: TGTGCCACCGGGAGCCCGAACACCGGGGAGCTGTTTTTT
J gene: TRBJ2-7; V gene: TRBV6-1; clone size: -; D gene: -; CDR3 protein: CASTQAGFLRDLSYEQYF; CDR3 DNA: TGTGCCAGCACCCAGGCAGGTTTCCTAAGAGACTTGAGCTACGAGCAGTACTTC
J gene: TRBJ2-5; V gene: TRBV6-1; clone size: few; D gene: -; CDR3 protein: CASKEEETQYF; CDR3 DNA: TGTGCCAGCAAGGAGGAAGAGACCCAGTACTTC
J gene: TRBJ1-5; V gene: TRBV30; clone size: -; D gene: -; CDR3 protein: CAWSVPSPNQPQHF; CDR3 DNA: TGTGCCTGGAGTGTACCCTCCCCCAATCAGCCCCAGCATTTT
J gene: TRBJ2-5; V gene: TRBV20-1; clone size: -; D gene: -; CDR3 protein: CSARPLGQETQYF; CDR3 DNA: TGCAGTGCTAGGCCGCTAGGGCAAGAGACCCAGTACTTC
J gene: TRBJ2-4; V gene: TRBV27; clone size: -; D gene: TRBD1; CDR3 protein: CASSFNGQGSKNIQYF; CDR3 DNA: TGTGCCAGCAGTTTCAATGGACAGGGGTCCAAAAACATTCAGTACTTC
J gene: TRBJ2-5; V gene: TRBV6-1; clone size: few; D gene: TRBD1; CDR3 protein: CASRDDRGRGETQYF; CDR3 DNA: TGTGCCAGCAGAGATGACAGGGGGCGGGGGGAGACCCAGTACTTC
J gene: TRBJ2-5; V gene: TRBV3-1; clone size: -; D gene: -; CDR3 protein: CASSQDWAEHQETQYF; CDR3 DNA: TGTGCCAGCAGCCAAGATTGGGCAGAACACCAAGAGACCCAGTACTTC
J gene: TRBJ1-1; V gene: TRBV4-3; clone size: few; D gene: -; CDR3 protein: CASSQDATGNTEAFF; CDR3 DNA: TGCGCCAGCAGCCAAGACGCGACAGGAAACACTGAAGCTTTCTTT
J gene: TRBJ2-3; V gene: TRBV30; clone size: -; D gene: -; CDR3 protein: CAWTPGIEDTQYF; CDR3 DNA: TGTGCCTGGACCCCAGGGATTGAGGATACGCAGTATTTT
J gene: TRBJ1-5; V gene: TRBV6-6; clone size: -; D gene: -; CDR3 protein: CASSFVLHPHHF; CDR3 DNA: TGTGCCAGCAGTTTCGTTTTACATCCCCATCATTTT
J gene: TRBJ2-7; V gene: TRBV6-1; clone size: -; D gene: -; CDR3 protein: CASSEALGRGYEQYF; CDR3 DNA: TGTGCCAGCAGTGAAGCGCTGGGCAGAGGATACGAGCAGTACTTC
J gene: TRBJ2-5; V gene: TRBV7-2; clone size: -; D gene: TRBD2; CDR3 protein: CASSRTSGTEETQYF; CDR3 DNA: TGTGCCAGCAGCCGGACTAGCGGGACTGAAGAGACCCAGTACTTC
J gene: TRBJ2-3; V gene: TRBV6-1; clone size: many; D gene: -; CDR3 protein: CASSWVSSTDTQYF; CDR3 DNA: TGTGCCAGCAGTTGGGTCTCTAGCACAGATACGCAGTATTTT
J gene: TRBJ2-7; V gene: TRBV4-1; clone size: few; D gene: TRBD2; CDR3 protein: CASSQAYREGDEQYF; CDR3 DNA: TGCGCCAGCAGCCAAGCGTACCGGGAGGGAGACGAGCAGTACTTC
J gene: TRBJ1-2; V gene: TRBV27; clone size: -; D gene: -; CDR3 protein: CASSLTGFDYGYTF; CDR3 DNA: TGTGCCAGCAGTCTCACAGGGTTCGACTATGGCTACACCTTC
J gene: TRBJ2-5; V gene: TRBV14; clone size: -; D gene: -; CDR3 protein: CASSQVGETQYF; CDR3 DNA: TGTGCCAGCAGCCAAGTTGGAGAGACCCAGTACTTC
J gene: TRBJ1-4; V gene: TRBV27; clone size: -; D gene: -; CDR3 protein: CASSPIPGAGEKLFF; CDR3 DNA: TGTGCCAGCAGTCCGATTCCGGGTGCTGGTGAAAAACTGTTTTTT
J gene: TRBJ1-1; V gene: TRBV2; clone size: -; D gene: -; CDR3 protein: CASSETPITEAFF; CDR3 DNA: TGTGCCAGCAGTGAAACACCGATAACTGAAGCTTTCTTT
J gene: TRBJ2-5; V gene: TRBV7-8; clone size: few; D gene: -; CDR3 protein: CASSLVGWEETQYF; CDR3 DNA: TGTGCCAGCAGCTTAGTGGGATGGGAAGAGACCCAGTACTTC
J gene: TRBJ1-1; V gene: TRBV20-1; clone size: -; D gene: -; CDR3 protein: CSASRMGTNGEAFF; CDR3 DNA: TGCAGTGCTAGCCGGATGGGGACTAACGGTGAAGCTTTCTTT
J gene: TRBJ2-1; V gene: TRBV2; clone size: -; D gene: TRBD2; CDR3 protein: CARGLGNEQFF; CDR3 DNA: TGTGCCAGGGGACTAGGCAATGAGCAGTTCTTC
J gene: TRBJ2-7; V gene: TRBV6-2/TRBV6-3; clone size: -; D gene: -; CDR3 protein: CASVRSWGEQYF; CDR3 DNA: TGTGCCAGCGTAAGGTCTTGGGGCGAGCAGTACTTC
J gene: TRBJ1-1; V gene: TRBV20-1; clone size: -; D gene: -; CDR3 protein: CSAREINWYTEAFF; CDR3 DNA: TGCAGTGCTAGAGAAATAAATTGGTACACTGAAGCTTTCTTT
J gene: TRBJ2-7; V gene: TRBV7-9; clone size: -; D gene: -; CDR3 protein: CASSPTVGEQYF; CDR3 DNA: TGTGCCAGCAGCCCTACGGTAGGCGAGCAGTACTTC
J gene: TRBJ2-7; V gene: TRBV20-1; clone size: -; D gene: -; CDR3 protein: CSASAGLGRDEQYF; CDR3 DNA: TGCAGTGCTAGTGCCGGACTCGGAAGAGACGAGCAGTACTTC